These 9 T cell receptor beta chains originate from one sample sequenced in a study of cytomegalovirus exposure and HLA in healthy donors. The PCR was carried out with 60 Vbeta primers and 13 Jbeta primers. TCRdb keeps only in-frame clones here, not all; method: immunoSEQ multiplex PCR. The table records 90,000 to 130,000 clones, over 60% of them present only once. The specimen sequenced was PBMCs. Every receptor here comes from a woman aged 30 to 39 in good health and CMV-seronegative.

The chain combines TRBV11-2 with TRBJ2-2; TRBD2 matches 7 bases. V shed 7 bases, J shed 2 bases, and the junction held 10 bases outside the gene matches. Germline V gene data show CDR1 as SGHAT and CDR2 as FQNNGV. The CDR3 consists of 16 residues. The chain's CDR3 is CASTNSAGANTGELFF. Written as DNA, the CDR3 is TGTGCCAGCACCAACTCGGCGGGAGCAAACACCGGGGAGCTGTTTTTT.

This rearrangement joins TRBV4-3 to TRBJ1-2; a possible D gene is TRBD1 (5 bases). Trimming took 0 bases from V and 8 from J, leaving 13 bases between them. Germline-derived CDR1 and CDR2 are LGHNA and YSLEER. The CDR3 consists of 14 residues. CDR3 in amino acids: CASSQEEGLVGYTF. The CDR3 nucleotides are TGCGCCAGCAGCCAAGAGGAGGGGCTCGTGGGCTACACCTTC.

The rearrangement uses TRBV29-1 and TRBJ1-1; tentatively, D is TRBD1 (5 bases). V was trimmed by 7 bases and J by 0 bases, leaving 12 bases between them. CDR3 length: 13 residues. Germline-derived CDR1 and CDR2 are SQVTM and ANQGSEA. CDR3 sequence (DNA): TGCAGCGGAAGGCGGGGCGTGAACACTGAAGCTTTCTTT. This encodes CSGRRGVNTEAFF.

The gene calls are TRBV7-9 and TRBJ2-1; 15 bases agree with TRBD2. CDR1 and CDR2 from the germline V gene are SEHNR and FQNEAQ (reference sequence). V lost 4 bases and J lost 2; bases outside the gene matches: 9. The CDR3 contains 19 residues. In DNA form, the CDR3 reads TGTGCCAGCAGCTCCTTGAAAGGGACTAGCGGGAGGCCCTACAATGAGCAGTTCTTC. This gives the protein CASSSLKGTSGRPYNEQFF.

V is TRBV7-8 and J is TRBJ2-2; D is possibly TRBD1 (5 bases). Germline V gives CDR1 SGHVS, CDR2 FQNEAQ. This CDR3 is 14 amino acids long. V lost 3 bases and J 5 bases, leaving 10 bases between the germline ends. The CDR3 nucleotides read TGTGCCAGCAGCTTGGTAGGGGCTACCGGGGAGCTGTTTTTT. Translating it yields CASSLVGATGELFF.

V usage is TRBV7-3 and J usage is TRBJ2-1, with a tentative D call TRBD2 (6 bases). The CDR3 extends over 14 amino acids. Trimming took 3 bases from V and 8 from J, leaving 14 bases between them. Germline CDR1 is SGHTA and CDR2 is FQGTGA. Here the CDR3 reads CASSFGRESDEQFF. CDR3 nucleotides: TGTGCCAGCAGCTTTGGTCGGGAGTCTGATGAGCAGTTCTTC.

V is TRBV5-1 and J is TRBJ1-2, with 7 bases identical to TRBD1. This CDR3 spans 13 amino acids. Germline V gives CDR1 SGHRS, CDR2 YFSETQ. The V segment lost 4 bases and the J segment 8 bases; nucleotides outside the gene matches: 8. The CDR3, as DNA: TGCGCCAGCAGCCCGGACAGGAGTCGGGGCTACACCTTC. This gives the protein CASSPDRSRGYTF.

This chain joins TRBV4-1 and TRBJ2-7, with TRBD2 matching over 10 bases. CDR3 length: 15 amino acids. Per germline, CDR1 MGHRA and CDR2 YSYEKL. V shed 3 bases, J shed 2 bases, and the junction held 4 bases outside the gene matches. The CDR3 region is CASSHIAGGPYEQYF. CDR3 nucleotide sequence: TGCGCCAGCAGCCATATAGCGGGAGGACCCTACGAGCAGTACTTC.

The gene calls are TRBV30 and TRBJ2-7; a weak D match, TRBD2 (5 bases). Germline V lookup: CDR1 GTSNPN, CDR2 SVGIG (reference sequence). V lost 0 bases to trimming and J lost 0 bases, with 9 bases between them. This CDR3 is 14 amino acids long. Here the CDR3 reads CAWSVRRVSYEQYF. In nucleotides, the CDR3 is TGTGCCTGGAGTGTACGGCGGGTCTCCTACGAGCAGTACTTC.